The sequence of this T cell receptor beta chain was determined in a study of regulatory and conventional T cells in RAG deficiency. Some clones are missing from TCRdb's copy, which holds only in-frame ones; the method was immunoSEQ multiplex PCR. Of about 6,700 clones in the sample, around 82% were seen once. Germline V gene data show CDR1 as SGDLS and CDR2 as YYNGEE. Trimming pared 0 bases from V and 4 bases from J, leaving 3 bases between. CDR3 size: 12 residues. As concerns this clone: Its antigen remains unidentified.

Points from the study as a whole: Patient subsets had shorter CDR3s; Omenn Treg-Tconv overlap exceeded 75%.

Separately, the same data were catalogued under a study of regulatory T cells. That publication notes: Amplification used 52 TRBV primers and 13 TRBJ primers.

Input material: CD8+ T cells sorted from blood. The V call is TRBV9, the J call TRBJ2-3; D not certain. The receptor comes from a human donor in good health. The CDR3 sequence: CASSVEADTQYF. DNA for the CDR3: TGTGCCAGCAGCGTAGAGGCAGATACGCAGTATTTT.